The subject of this entry is one TCR beta chain. Antigen unknown. Every donor provided one heparinised blood draw, which averaged about 110 mL. The data were obtained in a study of beta chain features in type 1 diabetes. Of the isolated RNA, all was reverse transcribed, and so the sequenced material was expressed TCRB transcripts. This table comes from immunoSEQ multiplex PCR, and its TCRdb copy is limited to in-frame clones, with some not included. The sample includes about 900,000 clones, roughly 15% of them seen just once. Study-level findings and limits: Sequencing of cDNA might inflate the share of cells that strongly express TCR. VDJ junctions from patients with type 1 diabetes contained fewer insertions and more deletions.

This clonotype originated in a young woman in good health. Sample: naive CD4+ T cells from blood.

DNA of the CDR3: TGTGCCATCAGCGGGGATGCCGGCTATGGCTACACCTTC. Translated, it gives CAISGDAGYGYTF. The chain links TRBV10-3 to TRBJ1-2; D is unclear. CDR1 and CDR2 (germline): ENHRY, SYGVKD. The CDR3 extends over 13 amino acids. The ends were cut back, 6 bases at V and 4 bases at J, with 12 bases in the middle.